This T cell receptor (beta chain) was identified in a study of T cell responses to AZD1222 COVID-19 vaccine. Sequencing was performed with immunoSEQ multiplex PCR; in TCRdb, only in-frame clones are kept and a portion is missing. Altogether about 140,000 clones are present, 80% to 95% being singletons, with the ten largest covering approximately 5.9%. This clone was seen a handful of times. The antigen is not known. With 0 bases removed from V and 1 base from J, the gap between germline ends came to 11 bases. Germline values: CDR1 SGHRS, CDR2 YFSETQ. The CDR3 extends over 15 amino acids. Study observations and caveats: Sampling captured repertoires only after the peak T cell response.

This clonotype originated in an adult who received the AZD1222 COVID-19 vaccine. The chain joins TRBV5-1 to TRBJ2-7; a possible D gene is TRBD2 (6 bases). This sample comprised peripheral blood, obtained 28 days after the second AZD1222 dose. CDR3 in amino acids: CASSLAGTLSYEQYF. The DNA for the CDR3 is TGCGCCAGCAGCTTGGCAGGGACTCTATCCTACGAGCAGTACTTC.